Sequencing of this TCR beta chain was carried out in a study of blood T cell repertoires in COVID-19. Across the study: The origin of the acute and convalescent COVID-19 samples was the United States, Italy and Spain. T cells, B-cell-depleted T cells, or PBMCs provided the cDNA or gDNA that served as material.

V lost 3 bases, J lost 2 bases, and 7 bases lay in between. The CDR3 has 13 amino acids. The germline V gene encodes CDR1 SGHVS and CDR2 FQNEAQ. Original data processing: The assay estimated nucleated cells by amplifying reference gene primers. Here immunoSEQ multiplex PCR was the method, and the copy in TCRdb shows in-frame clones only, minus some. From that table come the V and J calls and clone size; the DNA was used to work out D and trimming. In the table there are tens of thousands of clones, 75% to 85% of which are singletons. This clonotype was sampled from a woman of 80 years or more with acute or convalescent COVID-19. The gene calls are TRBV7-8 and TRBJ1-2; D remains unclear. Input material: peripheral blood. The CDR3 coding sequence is TGTGCCAGCAGCTTCGGGGAAAACTATGGCTACACCTTC. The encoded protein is CASSFGENYGYTF.